Listed below are T cell receptor beta chains from one sample, sequenced in a study of blood T cell repertoires in COVID-19. Libraries were prepared by immunoSEQ multiplex PCR; TCRdb keeps only in-frame clonotypes and omits some of them. The data show some 130,000 clones, with less than 90% seen just once and more than 1.2% held by the top ten. The sequenced sample consisted of peripheral blood. The receptors were gathered from a man in his sixties with acute or convalescent COVID-19. Each CDR3 is given with its conserved first and last residue. A D gene is named only where the DNA matches it firmly. Only part of the rows carry a size: once, few, many, or a class if the clone is expanded.

V	D	size	J	DNA	CDR3
TRBV6-5	NA	NA	TRBJ1-2	TGTGCCGGGAGGCCCGGGGATAACTATGGCTACACCTTC	CAGRPGDNYGYTF
TRBV3-1/TRBV3-2	NA	NA	TRBJ1-2	TGTGCCAGCAGCCGGTCGTGGCTCTCCGATGGCTACACCTTC	CASSRSWLSDGYTF
TRBV6-5	TRBD1	NA	TRBJ1-5	TGTGCCAGCAGCATAGCCTGGACAGGGAGTCAGCCCCAGCATTTT	CASSIAWTGSQPQHF
TRBV7-2	NA	few	TRBJ1-2	TGTGCCAGCAGCTTAGCCTCAGGGGATCATGGCTACACCTTC	CASSLASGDHGYTF
TRBV9	TRBD2	NA	TRBJ2-1	TGTGCCAGCAGCATGCGTAGCGGGGACTACAATGAGCAGTTCTTC	CASSMRSGDYNEQFF
TRBV5-6	TRBD2	NA	TRBJ2-2	TGTGCCAGCAGCTTCAGCGGGAGGCAGAACACCGGGGAGCTGTTTTTT	CASSFSGRQNTGELFF
TRBV12-3/TRBV12-4	TRBD1	NA	TRBJ2-1	TGTGCCAGCAGTTTCGGACAGGTGAAGCAGTTCTTC	CASSFGQVKQFF
TRBV2	TRBD1	NA	TRBJ2-3	TGTGCCAGCAGACGGACAGGGATCACAGATACGCAGTATTTT	CASRRTGITDTQYF
TRBV7-9	TRBD1	few	TRBJ2-5	TGTGCCAGCAGCCATACAGGGGTTCAAGAGACCCAGTACTTC	CASSHTGVQETQYF
TRBV5-1	NA	NA	TRBJ2-7	TGCGCCAGCAGCGAGGATGGGTTATTGGCCTACGAGCAGTACTTC	CASSEDGLLAYEQYF
TRBV19	TRBD1	NA	TRBJ1-3	TGTGCCAGTAGCGGGACAGGGCTCCCTTCTTCTGGAAACACCATATATTTT	CASSGTGLPSSGNTIYF
TRBV5-6	NA	NA	TRBJ2-5	TGTGCCAGCAGCCCAATAAGACAGTACCAAGAGACCCAGTACTTC	CASSPIRQYQETQYF
TRBV19	TRBD1	NA	TRBJ2-5	TGTGCCAGTCATAAGGCAGGGGGCCAGGAGACCCAGTACTTC	CASHKAGGQETQYF
TRBV5-1	TRBD2	NA	TRBJ2-7	TGCGCCAGCAGCTTGGCTATGTTTAGCGGGAGGGCCCGCGAGCAGTACTTC	CASSLAMFSGRAREQYF
TRBV6-6	NA	once	TRBJ2-1	TGTGCCAGCAGCGGGACAATAACCTACAATGAGCAGTTCTTC	CASSGTITYNEQFF
TRBV21-1	NA	once	TRBJ2-1	TGTGCCAGCAGCACTACAGGGTACTTGAGAAGCAATGAGCAGTTCTTC	CASSTTGYLRSNEQFF
TRBV5-1	TRBD1	NA	TRBJ1-1	TGCGCCAGCAGCCGTCGCATGACAGGGGCGAACACTGAAGCTTTCTTT	CASSRRMTGANTEAFF
TRBV19	TRBD1	many	TRBJ1-6	TGTGCCAGTAGTCCCGGGACAGGGGAAAATTCACCCCTCCACTTT	CASSPGTGENSPLHF
TRBV6-5	NA	NA	TRBJ1-5	TGTGCCAGCAAACGAGGGGAGGCTCAGCCCCAGCATTTT	CASKRGEAQPQHF
TRBV19	NA	NA	TRBJ2-5	TGTGCCAGTAGTATCCAGGGAGGTCAGAAGACCCAGTACTTC	CASSIQGGQKTQYF
TRBV11-2	TRBD1	NA	TRBJ1-2	TGTGCCAGCAGCTTAATGCGACAGGGCCCCTATGGCTACACCTTC	CASSLMRQGPYGYTF
TRBV6-1	NA	NA	TRBJ1-5	TGTGCCAGCAGTGAAGGCCGAGTCAATCAGCCCCAGCATTTT	CASSEGRVNQPQHF
TRBV5-4	NA	NA	TRBJ2-5	TGTGCCAGCAGCTTGGTCAGCCAAGAGACCCAGTACTTC	CASSLVSQETQYF
TRBV12-2	NA	NA	TRBJ2-1	TGTGCAAGTCGCTTAGCGCCGCTAGCGGGAGCCTACAATGAGCAGTTCTTC	CASRLAPLAGAYNEQFF
TRBV5-4	NA	NA	TRBJ1-1	TGTGCCAGCAGCCGATGGAACCGGGACACGGACACTGAAGCTTTCTTT	CASSRWNRDTDTEAFF
TRBV6-2/TRBV6-3	NA	NA	TRBJ1-5	TGTGCCAGCAGTTACTCCCACCGGAGGGCATATAGCAATCAGCCCCAGCATTTT	CASSYSHRRAYSNQPQHF
TRBV9	TRBD2	few	TRBJ2-1	TGTGCCAGCAGCGTAGGGCGGACTAGCGGGGGGTACAATGAGCAGTTCTTC	CASSVGRTSGGYNEQFF
TRBV6-5	TRBD2	NA	TRBJ2-3	TGTGCCCTTAGCGGGATTAGCACAGATACGCAGTATTTT	CALSGISTDTQYF